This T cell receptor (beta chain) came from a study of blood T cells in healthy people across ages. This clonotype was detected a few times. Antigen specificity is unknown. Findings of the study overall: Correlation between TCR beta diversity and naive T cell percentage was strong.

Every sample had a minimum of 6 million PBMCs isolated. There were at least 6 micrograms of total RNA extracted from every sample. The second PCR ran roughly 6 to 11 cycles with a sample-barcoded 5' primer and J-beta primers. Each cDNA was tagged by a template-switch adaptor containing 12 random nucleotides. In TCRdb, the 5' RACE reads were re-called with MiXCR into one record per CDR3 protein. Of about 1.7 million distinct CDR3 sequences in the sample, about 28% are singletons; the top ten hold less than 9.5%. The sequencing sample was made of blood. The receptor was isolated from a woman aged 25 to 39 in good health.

The CDR3 spells CSARDGTGEGYTF. CDR3 DNA sequence: TGCAGTGCTAGAGATGGCACAGGGGAAGGCTACACCTTC. The V gene is TRBV20-1, the J gene TRBJ1-2, with TRBD1 matching over 7 bases. This CDR3 is 13 amino acids long. CDR1 is DFQATT and CDR2 is SNEGSKA in the germline V gene (reference sequence). V dropped 0 bases and J dropped 8; count of bases not matched to a gene: 6.